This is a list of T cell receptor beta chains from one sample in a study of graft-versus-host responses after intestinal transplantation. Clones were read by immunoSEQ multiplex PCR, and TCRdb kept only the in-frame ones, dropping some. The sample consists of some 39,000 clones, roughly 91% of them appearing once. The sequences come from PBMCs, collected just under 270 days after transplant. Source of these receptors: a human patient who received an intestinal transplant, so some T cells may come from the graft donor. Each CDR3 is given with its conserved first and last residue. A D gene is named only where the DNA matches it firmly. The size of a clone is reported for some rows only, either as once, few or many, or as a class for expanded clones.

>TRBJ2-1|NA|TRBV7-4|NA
TGTGCCAGCAGCTTAGTCCCTCGGGGGAGCTCCTACAATGAGCAGTTCTTC
CASSLVPRGSSYNEQFF
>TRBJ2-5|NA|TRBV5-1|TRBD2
TGCGCCAGCGGGAGTAGCGGGGGGATCCAAGAGACCCAGTACTTC
CASGSSGGIQETQYF
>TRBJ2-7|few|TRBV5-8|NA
TGTGCCAGCACCCCGGGTCGGCTCTCCTCCTACGAGCAGTACTTC
CASTPGRLSSYEQYF
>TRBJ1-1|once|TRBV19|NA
TGTGCCAGTAGTATACCCGGGTTCACTGAAGCTTTCTTT
CASSIPGFTEAFF
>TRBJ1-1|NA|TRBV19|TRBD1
TGTGCCACCACAATCCCTCTGGACAGGGGCACTGAAGCTTTCTTT
CATTIPLDRGTEAFF
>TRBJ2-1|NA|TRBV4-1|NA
TGCGCCAGCAGCCAAGATAACGCCCGGTCCTACAATGAGCAGTTCTTC
CASSQDNARSYNEQFF
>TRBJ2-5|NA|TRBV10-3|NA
TGTGCCATCAGAGACGGACAGAGTACACAAGAGACCCAGTACTTC
CAIRDGQSTQETQYF
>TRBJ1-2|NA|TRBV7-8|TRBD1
TGTGCCAGCAGCCGGGGGACAGCGGACTATGGCTACACCTTC
CASSRGTADYGYTF
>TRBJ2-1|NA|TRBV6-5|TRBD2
TGTGCCAGCAGCCCTCAGCGCGGGGGGGCCCTTGAGCAGTTCTTC
CASSPQRGGALEQFF
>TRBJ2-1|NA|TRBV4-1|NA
TGCGCCAGCAGCCAGCGCAATGAGCAGTTCTTC
CASSQRNEQFF
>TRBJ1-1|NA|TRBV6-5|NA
TGTGCCCTCAACTGGGTAGGGGGCACTGAAGCTTTCTTT
CALNWVGGTEAFF
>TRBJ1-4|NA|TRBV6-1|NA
TGTGCCACCAAGGGTGGGGACCGGTTGGAAAAACTGTTTTTT
CATKGGDRLEKLFF
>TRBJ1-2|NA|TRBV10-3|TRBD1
TGTGCCATCAGGGACAGGGAGGTGGAGAACTATGGCTACACCTTC
CAIRDREVENYGYTF
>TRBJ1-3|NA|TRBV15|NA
TGTGCCACCAGCGGAGACAGGTTCGACTCTGGAAACACCATATATTTT
CATSGDRFDSGNTIYF
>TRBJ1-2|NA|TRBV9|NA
TGTGCCAGCAGCGTTATGTCGACAGCCTCTAACTATGGCTACACCTTC
CASSVMSTASNYGYTF
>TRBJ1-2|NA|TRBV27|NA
TGTGCCAGCAGTTTAGGTGGGCAGGGTTCTGTCGGCTACACCTTC
CASSLGGQGSVGYTF
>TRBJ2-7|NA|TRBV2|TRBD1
TGTGCCAGCAAAGGGGACAGGCGAGTATACGAGCAGTACTTC
CASKGDRRVYEQYF
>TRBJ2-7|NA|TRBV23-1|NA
TGCGCCAGCAGTCAGGACAGCGCCTTTAACTCCTACGAGCAGTACTTC
CASSQDSAFNSYEQYF
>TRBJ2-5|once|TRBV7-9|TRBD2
TGTGCCAGCAGCCGCGTAGCGGGGGGGAAAGAGACCCAGCACTTC
CASSRVAGGKETQHF
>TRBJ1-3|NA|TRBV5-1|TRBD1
TGCGCCAGCAGCTCCGGCACGGTAGTAACAGGGGGAAACCTAAACACCATATATTTT
CASSSGTVVTGGNLNTIYF
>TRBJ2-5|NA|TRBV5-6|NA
TGTGCCAGCAGCTTGGTCAGGCTAGAGACCCAGTACTTC
CASSLVRLETQYF
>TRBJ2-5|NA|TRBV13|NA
TGTGCCAGCAGCTTAAGTCGGATGGGGTACCAAGAGACCCAGTACTTC
CASSLSRMGYQETQYF